Listed below are T cell receptor beta chains from one sample, sequenced in a study of cytomegalovirus exposure and HLA in healthy donors. Produced via immunoSEQ multiplex PCR; TCRdb's table is partial and in-frame only. The profile shows 310,000 or so clones, approximately 90% of them singletons. Sample: PBMCs. The receptor set was obtained from a young woman in good health and CMV-seronegative. Both conserved end residues are part of each CDR3. Each record gives: V gene, J gene, D gene, clone size, CDR3 protein, CDR3 DNA. A D gene is named only where the DNA matches it firmly. Not all rows give a size; the values are once, few, many and, for expanded clones, a class.

v_gene: TRBV10-3
j_gene: TRBJ2-3
d_gene: TRBD2
abundance: few
CDR3aa: CAISESLAGGRDTQYF
CDR3nt: TGTGCCATCAGTGAGTCCCTAGCGGGGGGCCGGGATACGCAGTATTTT

v_gene: TRBV19
j_gene: TRBJ2-5
d_gene: NA
abundance: NA
CDR3aa: CASSMLGAETQYF
CDR3nt: TGTGCCAGTAGTATGCTAGGGGCAGAGACCCAGTACTTC

v_gene: TRBV5-1
j_gene: TRBJ2-7
d_gene: NA
abundance: NA
CDR3aa: CASSLVRGIVGYEQYF
CDR3nt: TGCGCCAGCAGCTTGGTGAGGGGGATCGTAGGCTACGAGCAGTACTTC

v_gene: TRBV7-6
j_gene: TRBJ2-7
d_gene: TRBD2
abundance: NA
CDR3aa: CASSPRASGEALDYEQYF
CDR3nt: TGTGCCAGCAGTCCCCGGGCTAGCGGGGAAGCACTGGACTACGAGCAGTACTTC

v_gene: TRBV4-1
j_gene: TRBJ1-2
d_gene: TRBD1
abundance: many
CDR3aa: CASSQAGTGNYGYTF
CDR3nt: TGCGCCAGCAGCCAAGCCGGGACAGGGAACTATGGCTACACCTTC

v_gene: TRBV5-6
j_gene: TRBJ2-7
d_gene: NA
abundance: once
CDR3aa: CASSSLAVMQYF
CDR3nt: TGTGCCAGCAGCAGTCTGGCCGTCATGCAGTACTTC

v_gene: TRBV6-5
j_gene: TRBJ2-1
d_gene: TRBD1
abundance: NA
CDR3aa: CASSYSWDRSYNEQFF
CDR3nt: TGTGCCAGCAGTTACTCTTGGGACAGGTCCTACAATGAGCAGTTCTTC

v_gene: TRBV6-5
j_gene: TRBJ1-2
d_gene: TRBD1
abundance: NA
CDR3aa: CASRTGQGRVGGYTF
CDR3nt: TGTGCCAGCAGGACGGGACAGGGAAGGGTGGGAGGCTACACCTTC

v_gene: TRBV23-1
j_gene: TRBJ1-6
d_gene: TRBD1
abundance: NA
CDR3aa: CASSKRDRGNSPLHF
CDR3nt: TGCGCCAGCAGTAAAAGGGACAGGGGAAATTCACCCCTCCACTTT

v_gene: TRBV6-1
j_gene: TRBJ2-7
d_gene: NA
abundance: NA
CDR3aa: CASRSVYEQYF
CDR3nt: TGTGCCAGCAGGTCCGTCTACGAGCAGTACTTC

v_gene: TRBV19
j_gene: TRBJ1-1
d_gene: TRBD1
abundance: NA
CDR3aa: CASMTGEVSFSEAFF
CDR3nt: TGTGCCAGTATGACAGGGGAGGTTAGTTTTTCTGAAGCTTTCTTT

v_gene: TRBV6-6
j_gene: TRBJ1-6
d_gene: NA
abundance: NA
CDR3aa: CASTGPYNSPLHF
CDR3nt: TGTGCCAGCACCGGTCCCTATAATTCACCCCTCCACTTT

v_gene: TRBV2
j_gene: TRBJ1-4
d_gene: NA
abundance: few
CDR3aa: CASSRTLGTEKLFF
CDR3nt: TGTGCCAGCAGTAGGACACTCGGAACTGAAAAACTGTTTTTT

v_gene: TRBV9
j_gene: TRBJ1-1
d_gene: TRBD1
abundance: once
CDR3aa: CASSLQGAGAEAFF
CDR3nt: TGTGCCAGCAGTCTACAGGGGGCTGGCGCTGAAGCTTTCTTT

v_gene: TRBV29-1
j_gene: TRBJ2-3
d_gene: NA
abundance: NA
CDR3aa: CSGQDTSWAYGDTQYF
CDR3nt: TGCAGCGGACAAGATACAAGTTGGGCATATGGGGATACGCAGTATTTT

v_gene: TRBV14
j_gene: TRBJ2-7
d_gene: TRBD2
abundance: NA
CDR3aa: CASSQSGTRRHEQYF
CDR3nt: TGTGCCAGCAGCCAATCCGGGACTAGACGACACGAGCAGTACTTC

v_gene: TRBV19
j_gene: TRBJ1-2
d_gene: NA
abundance: NA
CDR3aa: CASTRGGFSYGYTF
CDR3nt: TGTGCCAGTACTCGAGGGGGTTTTAGCTATGGCTACACCTTC

v_gene: TRBV5-4
j_gene: TRBJ1-1
d_gene: NA
abundance: once
CDR3aa: CASSPGTLVGMNTEAFF
CDR3nt: TGTGCCAGCAGCCCCGGGACTCTGGTTGGGATGAACACTGAAGCTTTCTTT

v_gene: TRBV2
j_gene: TRBJ2-5
d_gene: NA
abundance: NA
CDR3aa: CASSSWRGLEQETQYF
CDR3nt: TGTGCCAGCAGTAGCTGGCGGGGGCTAGAACAAGAGACCCAGTACTTC

v_gene: TRBV30
j_gene: TRBJ1-3
d_gene: TRBD1
abundance: NA
CDR3aa: CAWTPDRPSSGNTIYF
CDR3nt: TGTGCCTGGACCCCGGACAGGCCTTCCTCTGGAAACACCATATATTTT

v_gene: TRBV7-3
j_gene: TRBJ2-7
d_gene: TRBD1
abundance: NA
CDR3aa: CASSVGQGAYEQYF
CDR3nt: TGTGCCAGCAGCGTCGGACAGGGGGCCTACGAGCAGTACTTC

v_gene: TRBV5-1
j_gene: TRBJ2-1
d_gene: NA
abundance: NA
CDR3aa: CASSLAGNEQFF
CDR3nt: TGCGCCAGCAGCTTGGCGGGCAATGAGCAGTTCTTC

v_gene: TRBV6-4
j_gene: TRBJ2-3
d_gene: NA
abundance: NA
CDR3aa: CASRGSTDTQYF
CDR3nt: TGTGCCAGCCGGGGGAGCACAGATACGCAGTATTTT